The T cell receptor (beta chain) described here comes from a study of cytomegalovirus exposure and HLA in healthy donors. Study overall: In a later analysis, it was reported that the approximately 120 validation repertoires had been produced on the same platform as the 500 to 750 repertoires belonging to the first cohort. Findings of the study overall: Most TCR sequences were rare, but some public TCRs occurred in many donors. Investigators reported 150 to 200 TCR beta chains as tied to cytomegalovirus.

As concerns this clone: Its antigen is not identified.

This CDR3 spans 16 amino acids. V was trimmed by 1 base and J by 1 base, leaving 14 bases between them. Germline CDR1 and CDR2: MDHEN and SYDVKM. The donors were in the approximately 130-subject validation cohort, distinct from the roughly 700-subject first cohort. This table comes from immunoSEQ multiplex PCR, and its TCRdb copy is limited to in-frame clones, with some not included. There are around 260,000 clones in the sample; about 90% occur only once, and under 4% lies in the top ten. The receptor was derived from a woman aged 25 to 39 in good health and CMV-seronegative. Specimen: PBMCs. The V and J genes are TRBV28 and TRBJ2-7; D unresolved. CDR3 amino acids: CASSLYPLTVSYEQYF. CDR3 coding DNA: TGTGCCAGCAGTTTATACCCCCTGACTGTTTCCTACGAGCAGTACTTC.